The T cell receptor beta chain described here comes from a study of control samples from healthy donors and cancer patients. The repertoire was sequenced with immunoSEQ multiplex PCR; TCRdb's copy has only in-frame clones and lacks some. The sample contains approximately 100,000 clones, more than 90% of which appear only once. Trimming took 5 bases from V and 8 from J; bases not matched to a gene: 2. The germline V gene encodes CDR1 SGHDN and CDR2 FVKESK. The length of the CDR3 is 12 residues. This TCR was sampled from a human donor in good health. The donor label of this sample is uncertain. This chain connects TRBV14 to TRBJ2-1; 8 bases fit TRBD1. The material sequenced was blood. The CDR3 reads CASSRTGYEQFF. Written as DNA, the CDR3 is TGTGCCAGCAGCAGGACAGGGTATGAGCAGTTCTTC. The full variable domain, its missing parts supplied by reference TRBV14 and TRBJ2-1, is EAGVTQFPSHSVIEKGQTVTLRCDPISGHDNLYWYRRVMGKEIKFLLHFVKESKQDESGMPNNRFLAERTGGTYSTLKVQPAELEDSGVYFCASSRTGYEQFFGPGTRLTVL.